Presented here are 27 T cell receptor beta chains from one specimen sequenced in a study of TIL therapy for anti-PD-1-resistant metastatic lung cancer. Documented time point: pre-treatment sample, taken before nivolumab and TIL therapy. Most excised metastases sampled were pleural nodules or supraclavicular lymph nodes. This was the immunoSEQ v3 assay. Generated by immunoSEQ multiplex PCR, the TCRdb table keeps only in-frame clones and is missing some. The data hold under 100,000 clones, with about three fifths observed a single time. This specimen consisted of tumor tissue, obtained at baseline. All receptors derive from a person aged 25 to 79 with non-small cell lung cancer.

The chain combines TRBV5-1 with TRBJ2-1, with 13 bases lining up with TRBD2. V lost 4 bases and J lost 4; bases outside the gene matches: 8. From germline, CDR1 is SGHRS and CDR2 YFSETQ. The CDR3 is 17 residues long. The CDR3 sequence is CASSPMTSGGPYNEQFF. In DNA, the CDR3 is TGCGCCAGCAGCCCAATGACTAGCGGGGGGCCGTACAATGAGCAGTTCTTC.

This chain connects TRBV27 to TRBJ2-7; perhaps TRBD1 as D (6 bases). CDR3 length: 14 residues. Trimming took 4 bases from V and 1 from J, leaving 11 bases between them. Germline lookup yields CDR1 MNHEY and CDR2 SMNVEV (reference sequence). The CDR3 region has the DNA TGTGCCAGCAGTTCCGGACAGCCTTCCTACGAGCAGTACTTC. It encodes CASSSGQPSYEQYF.

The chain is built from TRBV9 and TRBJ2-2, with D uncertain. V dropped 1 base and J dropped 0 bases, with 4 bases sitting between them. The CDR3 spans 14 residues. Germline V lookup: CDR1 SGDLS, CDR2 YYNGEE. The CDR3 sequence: CASSVSSNTGELFF. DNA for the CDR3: TGTGCCAGCAGCGTATCTTCGAACACCGGGGAGCTGTTTTTT. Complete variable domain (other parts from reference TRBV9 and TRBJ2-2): DSGVTQTPKHLITATGQRVTLRCSPRSGDLSVYWYQQSLDQGLQFLIQYYNGEERAKGNILERFSAQQFPDLHSELNLSSLELGDSALYFCASSVSSNTGELFFGEGSRLTVL.

DNA for the CDR3: TGTGCCAGCAGCCAACTGACAGGGGCTTTTTTGGGTAATGAGCAGTTCTTC. Residues: CASSQLTGAFLGNEQFF. The chain carries TRBV4-2 and TRBJ2-1; TRBD1 matches 8 bases. CDR3 length equals 17 residues. Trimming removed 2 bases from V and 7 bases from J; junction bases left unmatched: 13. Germline V gene lookup returns CDR1 LGHNA and CDR2 YNFKEQ.

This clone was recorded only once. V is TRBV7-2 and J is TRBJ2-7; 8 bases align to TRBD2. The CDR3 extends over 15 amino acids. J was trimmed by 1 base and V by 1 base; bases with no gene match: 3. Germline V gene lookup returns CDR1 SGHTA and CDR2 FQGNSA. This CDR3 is CASSLEGGGSYEQYF. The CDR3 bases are TGTGCCAGCAGCTTAGAAGGCGGGGGGTCCTACGAGCAGTACTTC.

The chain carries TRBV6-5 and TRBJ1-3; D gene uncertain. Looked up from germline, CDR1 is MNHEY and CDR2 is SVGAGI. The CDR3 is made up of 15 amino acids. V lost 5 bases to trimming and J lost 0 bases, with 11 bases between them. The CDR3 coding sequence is TGTGCCAGCAGTACGAATAGCCTCTCTGGAAACACCATATATTTT. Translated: CASSTNSLSGNTIYF.

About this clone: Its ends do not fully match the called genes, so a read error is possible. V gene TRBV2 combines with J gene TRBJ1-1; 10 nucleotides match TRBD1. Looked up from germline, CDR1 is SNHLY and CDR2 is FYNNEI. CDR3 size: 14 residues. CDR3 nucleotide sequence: TGTGCCAGCCGTGACAGGGGGCGAGGTACTGAAGCTTTCTTT. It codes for CASRDRGRGTEAFF.

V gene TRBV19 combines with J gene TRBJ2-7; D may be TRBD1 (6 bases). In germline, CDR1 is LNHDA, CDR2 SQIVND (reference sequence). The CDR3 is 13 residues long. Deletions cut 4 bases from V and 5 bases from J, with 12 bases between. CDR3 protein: CASSKARGDEQYF. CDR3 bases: TGTGCCAGTAGTAAAGCCAGGGGAGACGAGCAGTACTTC. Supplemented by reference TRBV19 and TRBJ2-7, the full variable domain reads DGGITQSPKYLFRKEGQNVTLSCEQNLNHDAMYWYRQDPGQGLRLIYYSQIVNDFQKGDIAEGYSVSREKKESFPLTVTSAQKNPTAFYLCASSKARGDEQYFGPGTRLTVT.

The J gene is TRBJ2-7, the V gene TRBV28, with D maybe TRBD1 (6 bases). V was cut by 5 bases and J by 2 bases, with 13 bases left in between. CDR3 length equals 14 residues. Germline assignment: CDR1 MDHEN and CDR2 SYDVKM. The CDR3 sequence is CASSPGTLPYEQYF. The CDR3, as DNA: TGTGCCAGCAGTCCCGGGACACTACCCTACGAGCAGTACTTC. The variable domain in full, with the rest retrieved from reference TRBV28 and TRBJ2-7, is DVKVTQSSRYLVKRTGEKVFLECVQDMDHENMFWYRQDPGLGLRLIYFSYDVKMKEKGDIPEGYSVSREKKERFSLILESASTNQTSMYLCASSPGTLPYEQYFGPGTRLTVT.

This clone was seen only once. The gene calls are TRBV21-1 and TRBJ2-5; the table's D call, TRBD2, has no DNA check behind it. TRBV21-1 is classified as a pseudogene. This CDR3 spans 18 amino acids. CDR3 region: CASSPWEVAGNLQETQYF. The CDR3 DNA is TGTGCCAGCAGCCCATGGGAGGTAGCGGGAAACCTCCAAGAGACCCAGTACTTC.

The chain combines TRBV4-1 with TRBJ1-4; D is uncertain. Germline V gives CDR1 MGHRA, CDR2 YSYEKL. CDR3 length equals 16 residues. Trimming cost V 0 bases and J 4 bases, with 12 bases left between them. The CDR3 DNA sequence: TGCGCCAGCAGCCAAGATCCGGCCAGACTTAATGAAAAACTGTTTTTT. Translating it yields CASSQDPARLNEKLFF.

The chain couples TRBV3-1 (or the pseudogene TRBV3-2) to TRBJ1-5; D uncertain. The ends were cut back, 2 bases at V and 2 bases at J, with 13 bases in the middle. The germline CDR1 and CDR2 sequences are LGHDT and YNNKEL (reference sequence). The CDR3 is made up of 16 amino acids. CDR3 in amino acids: CASSQSGPWGNQPQHF. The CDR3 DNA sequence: TGTGCCAGCAGCCAAAGTGGCCCCTGGGGCAATCAGCCCCAGCATTTT.

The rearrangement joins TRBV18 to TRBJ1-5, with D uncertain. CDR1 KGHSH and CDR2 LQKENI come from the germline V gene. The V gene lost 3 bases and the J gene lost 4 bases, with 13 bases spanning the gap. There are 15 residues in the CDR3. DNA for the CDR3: TGTGCCAGCTCACCTCAGGCAGAGCCGAATCAGCCCCAGCATTTT. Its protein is CASSPQAEPNQPQHF.

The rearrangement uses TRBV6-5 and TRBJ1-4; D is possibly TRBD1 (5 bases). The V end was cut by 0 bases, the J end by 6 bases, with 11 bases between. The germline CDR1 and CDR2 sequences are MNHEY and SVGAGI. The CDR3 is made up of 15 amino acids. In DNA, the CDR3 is TGTGCCAGCAGTTACTCGGGGGACGGATATGAAAAACTGTTTTTT. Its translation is CASSYSGDGYEKLFF.

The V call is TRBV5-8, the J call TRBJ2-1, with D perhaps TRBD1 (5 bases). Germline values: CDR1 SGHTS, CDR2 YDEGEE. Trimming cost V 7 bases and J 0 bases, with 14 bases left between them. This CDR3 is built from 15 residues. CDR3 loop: CASAPQGLSYNEQFF. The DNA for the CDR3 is TGTGCCAGCGCGCCCCAGGGTCTCTCCTACAATGAGCAGTTCTTC.

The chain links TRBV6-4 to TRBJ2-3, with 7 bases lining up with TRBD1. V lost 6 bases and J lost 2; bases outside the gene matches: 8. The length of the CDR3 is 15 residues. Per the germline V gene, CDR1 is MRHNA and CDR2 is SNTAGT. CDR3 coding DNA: TGTGCCAGCAGACCGACAGGGTTTACCACAGATACGCAGTATTTT. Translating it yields CASRPTGFTTDTQYF.

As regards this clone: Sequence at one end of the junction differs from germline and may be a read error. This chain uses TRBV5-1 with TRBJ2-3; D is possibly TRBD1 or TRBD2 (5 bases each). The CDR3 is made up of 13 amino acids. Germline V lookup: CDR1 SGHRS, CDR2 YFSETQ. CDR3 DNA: TGCGCCTGCAGGGTGGAGGGCACAGATACGCAGTATTTT. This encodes CACRVEGTDTQYF.

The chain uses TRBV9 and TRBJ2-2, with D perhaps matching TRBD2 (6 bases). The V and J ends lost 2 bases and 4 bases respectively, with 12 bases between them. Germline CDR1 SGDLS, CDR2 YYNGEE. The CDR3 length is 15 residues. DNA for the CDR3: TGTGCCAGCAGCGTGGTCGGGAGTTCCACCGGGGAGCTGTTTTTT. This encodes CASSVVGSSTGELFF.

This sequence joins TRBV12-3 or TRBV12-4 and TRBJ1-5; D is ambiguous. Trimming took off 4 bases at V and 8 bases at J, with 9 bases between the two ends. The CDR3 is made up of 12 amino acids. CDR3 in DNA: TGTGCCAGCAGTTACCGACGGGAGCCCCAGCATTTT. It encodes CASSYRREPQHF.

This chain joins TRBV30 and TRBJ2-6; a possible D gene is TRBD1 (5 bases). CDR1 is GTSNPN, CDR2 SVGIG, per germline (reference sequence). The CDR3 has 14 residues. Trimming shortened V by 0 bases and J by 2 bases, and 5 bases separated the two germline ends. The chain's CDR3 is CAWSVGAGANVLTF. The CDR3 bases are TGTGCCTGGAGTGTAGGGGCTGGGGCCAACGTCCTGACTTTC. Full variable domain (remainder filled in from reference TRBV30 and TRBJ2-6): SQTIHQWPATLVQPVGSPLSLECTVEGTSNPNLYWYRQAAGRGLQLLFYSVGIGQISSEVPQNLSASRPQDRQFILSSKKLLLSDSGFYLCAWSVGAGANVLTFGAGSRLTVL.

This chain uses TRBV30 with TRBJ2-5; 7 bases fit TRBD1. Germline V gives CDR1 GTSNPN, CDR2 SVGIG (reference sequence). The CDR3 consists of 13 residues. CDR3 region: CAVGRGGVETQYF. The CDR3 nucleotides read TGTGCGGTGGGGAGAGGGGGCGTAGAGACCCAGTACTTC. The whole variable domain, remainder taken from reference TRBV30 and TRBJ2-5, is SQTIHQWPATLVQPVGSPLSLECTVEGTSNPNLYWYRQAAGRGLQLLFYSVGIGQISSEVPQNLSASRPQDRQFILSSKKLLLSDSGFYLCAVGRGGVETQYFGPGTRLLVL.

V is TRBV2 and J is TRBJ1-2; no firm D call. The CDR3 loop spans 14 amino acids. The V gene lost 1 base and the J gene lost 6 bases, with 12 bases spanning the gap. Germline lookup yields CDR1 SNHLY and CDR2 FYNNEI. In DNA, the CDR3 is TGTGCCAGCAGTGAAGGGATCTGGGTAGATGGCTACACCTTC. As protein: CASSEGIWVDGYTF.

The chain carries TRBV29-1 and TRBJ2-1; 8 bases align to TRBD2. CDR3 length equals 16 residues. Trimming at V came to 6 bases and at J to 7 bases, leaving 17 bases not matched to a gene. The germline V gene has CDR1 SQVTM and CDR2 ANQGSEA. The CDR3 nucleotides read TGCAGCGTCCACGGGGAAAGCGGGAGCTTTTGGAATGAGCAGTTCTTC. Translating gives CSVHGESGSFWNEQFF.

The CDR3, as DNA: TGCGCCAGCAGTCCTACCGGGACAGGGGGCCGACGAGCTAACTATGGCTACACCTTC. Encoded protein: CASSPTGTGGRRANYGYTF. The chain is built from TRBV10-2 and TRBJ1-2; 12 nucleotides line up with TRBD1. The germline V gene has CDR1 WSHSY and CDR2 SAAADI. The CDR3 loop spans 19 amino acids. The V gene end was trimmed by 5 bases and the J gene end by 0 bases; junction bases not matched to a gene: 13.

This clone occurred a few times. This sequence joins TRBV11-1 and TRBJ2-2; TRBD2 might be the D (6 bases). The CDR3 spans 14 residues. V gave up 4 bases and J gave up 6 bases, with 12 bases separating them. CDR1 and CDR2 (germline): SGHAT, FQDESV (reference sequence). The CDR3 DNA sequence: TGTGCCAGCAGCTGGAGGGGCCAGGCCGGGGAGCTGTTTTTT. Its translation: CASSWRGQAGELFF.

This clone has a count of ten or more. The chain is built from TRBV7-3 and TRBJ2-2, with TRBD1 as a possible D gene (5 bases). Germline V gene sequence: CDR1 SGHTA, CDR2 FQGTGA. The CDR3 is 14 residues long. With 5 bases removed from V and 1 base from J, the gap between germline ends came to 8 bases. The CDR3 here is CASSPQGNTGELFF. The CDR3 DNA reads TGTGCCAGCAGCCCTCAGGGGAACACCGGGGAGCTGTTTTTT.

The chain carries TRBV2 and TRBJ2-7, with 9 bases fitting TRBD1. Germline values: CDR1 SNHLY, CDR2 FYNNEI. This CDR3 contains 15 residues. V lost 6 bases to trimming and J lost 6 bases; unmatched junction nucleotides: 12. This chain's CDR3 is CASRTRTGGGGEQYF. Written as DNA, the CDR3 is TGTGCCAGCAGAACCAGAACAGGGGGCGGAGGCGAGCAGTACTTC.